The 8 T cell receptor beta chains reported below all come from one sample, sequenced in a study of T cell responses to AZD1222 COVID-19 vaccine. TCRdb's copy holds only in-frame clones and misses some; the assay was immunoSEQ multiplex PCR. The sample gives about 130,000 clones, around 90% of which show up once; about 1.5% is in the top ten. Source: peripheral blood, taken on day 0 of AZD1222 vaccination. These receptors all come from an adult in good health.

The CDR3 region has the DNA TGCGCCAGCAGAGCTCCCGGGGGTCAAAATTCACCCCTCCACTTT. Protein product: CASRAPGGQNSPLHF. The chain employs TRBV4-3 and TRBJ1-6, with D maybe TRBD1 (5 bases). The germline V and J ends were trimmed by 6 bases and 7 bases, with 16 bases remaining between them. This CDR3 region has 15 residues. CDR1 is LGHNA and CDR2 is YSLEER in the germline V gene.

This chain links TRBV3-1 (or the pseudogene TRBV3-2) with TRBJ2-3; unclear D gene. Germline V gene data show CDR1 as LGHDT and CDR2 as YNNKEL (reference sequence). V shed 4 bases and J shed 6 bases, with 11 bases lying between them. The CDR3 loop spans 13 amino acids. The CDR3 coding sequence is TGTGCCAGCAGCCGCCTAGTTGGGGATACGCAGTATTTT. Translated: CASSRLVGDTQYF.

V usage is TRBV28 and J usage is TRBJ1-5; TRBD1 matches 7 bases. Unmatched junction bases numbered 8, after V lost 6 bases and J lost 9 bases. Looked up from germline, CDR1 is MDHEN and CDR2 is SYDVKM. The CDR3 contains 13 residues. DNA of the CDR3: TGTGCCAGCAGGGTCGGGACAGTGGGGCCCCAGCATTTT. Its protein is CASRVGTVGPQHF.

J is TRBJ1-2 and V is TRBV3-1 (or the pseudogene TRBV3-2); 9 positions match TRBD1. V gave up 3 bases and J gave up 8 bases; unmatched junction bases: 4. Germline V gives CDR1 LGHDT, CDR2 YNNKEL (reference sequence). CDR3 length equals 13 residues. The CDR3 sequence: CASSHDRGKGYTF. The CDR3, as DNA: TGTGCCAGCAGCCACGACAGGGGGAAGGGCTACACCTTC.

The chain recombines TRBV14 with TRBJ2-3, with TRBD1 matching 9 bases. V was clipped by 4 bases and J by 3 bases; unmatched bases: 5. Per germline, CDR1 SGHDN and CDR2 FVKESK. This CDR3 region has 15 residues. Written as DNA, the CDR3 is TGTGCCAGCAGCCTTTGGGGACAGGGTACAGATACGCAGTATTTT. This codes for CASSLWGQGTDTQYF.

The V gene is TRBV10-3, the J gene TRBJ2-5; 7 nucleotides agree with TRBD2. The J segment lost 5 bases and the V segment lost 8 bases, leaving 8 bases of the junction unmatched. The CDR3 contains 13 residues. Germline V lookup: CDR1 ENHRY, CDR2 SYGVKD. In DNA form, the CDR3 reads TGTGCCATCGGGCGGGGGAGTCAGGAGACCCAGTACTTC. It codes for CAIGRGSQETQYF.

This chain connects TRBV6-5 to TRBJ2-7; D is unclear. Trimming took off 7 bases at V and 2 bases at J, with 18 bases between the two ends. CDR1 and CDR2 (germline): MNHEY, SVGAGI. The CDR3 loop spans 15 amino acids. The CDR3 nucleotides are TGTGCCAGCACGGACGGAAAAGAGTTGACCTACGAGCAGTACTTC. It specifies CASTDGKELTYEQYF.

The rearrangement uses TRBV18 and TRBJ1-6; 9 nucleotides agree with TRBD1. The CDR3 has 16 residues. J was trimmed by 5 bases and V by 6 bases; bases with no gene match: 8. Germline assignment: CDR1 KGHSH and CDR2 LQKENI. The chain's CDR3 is CASSLDRGGNNSPLHF. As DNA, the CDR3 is TGTGCCAGCTCCCTAGACAGGGGGGGAAATAATTCACCCCTCCACTTT.